This T cell receptor (beta chain) was identified during a study of tumor-infiltrating lymphocytes in oesophageal squamous cell carcinoma. By frequency in the sample, this clonotype is medium-sized. From the PCR reads, TCRdb called clonotypes with MiXCR, one entry per CDR3 protein. The sample has some 14,000 distinct CDR3 sequences; over 45% are singletons. The source material was blood. The source is a male donor with esophageal squamous cell carcinoma.

CDR3 nucleotides: TGTGCCAGCAGCTTAGTAGGCAATGAGCAGTTCTTC. Amino acid sequence: CASSLVGNEQFF. The chain employs TRBV11-2 and TRBJ2-1; D gene unclear. The V gene lost 1 base and the J gene lost 6 bases, with 4 bases spanning the gap. This CDR3 has 12 amino acids. The germline gives CDR1 SGHAT, CDR2 FQNNGV.